Listed below are T cell receptor beta chains from one sample, sequenced in a study of response to subunit inactivated influenza vaccine. A single record per CDR3 protein comes from TCRdb applying MiXCR to the RT-PCR reads. The table records 450,000 to 600,000 distinct CDR3 sequences, under 9% of them present only once. Material: PBMCs from blood, obtained 23 months after vaccination. All receptors come from a man between 50 and 69 years old who received an inactivated influenza vaccine. The CDR3 runs from the conserved cysteine through the conserved F or W.

CDR3aa: CASSPMGADTQYF
v_gene: TRBV6-2/TRBV6-3
j_gene: TRBJ2-3

CDR3aa: CASIQNQGAGANVLTF
v_gene: TRBV7-9
j_gene: TRBJ2-6

CDR3aa: CASSQGTGPRNEQFF
v_gene: TRBV3-1
j_gene: TRBJ2-1

CDR3aa: CSARAWGELAVYNEQFF
v_gene: TRBV20-1
j_gene: TRBJ2-1

CDR3aa: CASSPDGGRNQPQHF
v_gene: TRBV5-1
j_gene: TRBJ1-5

CDR3aa: CATSRGSTGELFF
v_gene: TRBV15
j_gene: TRBJ2-2

CDR3aa: CASSEGTGVVGTQYF
v_gene: TRBV7-2
j_gene: TRBJ2-5

CDR3aa: CASSFNQRNTEAFF
v_gene: TRBV12-3/TRBV12-4
j_gene: TRBJ1-1

CDR3aa: CSARDAAAHQETQYF
v_gene: TRBV20-1
j_gene: TRBJ2-5

CDR3aa: CSVERDHQDTQYF
v_gene: TRBV29-1
j_gene: TRBJ2-3

CDR3aa: CSARDSGGGDTQYF
v_gene: TRBV20-1
j_gene: TRBJ2-3

CDR3aa: CSATTAGGYTF
v_gene: TRBV20-1
j_gene: TRBJ1-2

CDR3aa: CASSHRTVNTEAFF
v_gene: TRBV3-1
j_gene: TRBJ1-1

CDR3aa: CASKQIGGGQAFF
v_gene: TRBV6-1
j_gene: TRBJ1-1

CDR3aa: CAWNTRFSIQYF
v_gene: TRBV30
j_gene: TRBJ2-4

CDR3aa: CASSYLTGTYEQYF
v_gene: TRBV6-5
j_gene: TRBJ2-7